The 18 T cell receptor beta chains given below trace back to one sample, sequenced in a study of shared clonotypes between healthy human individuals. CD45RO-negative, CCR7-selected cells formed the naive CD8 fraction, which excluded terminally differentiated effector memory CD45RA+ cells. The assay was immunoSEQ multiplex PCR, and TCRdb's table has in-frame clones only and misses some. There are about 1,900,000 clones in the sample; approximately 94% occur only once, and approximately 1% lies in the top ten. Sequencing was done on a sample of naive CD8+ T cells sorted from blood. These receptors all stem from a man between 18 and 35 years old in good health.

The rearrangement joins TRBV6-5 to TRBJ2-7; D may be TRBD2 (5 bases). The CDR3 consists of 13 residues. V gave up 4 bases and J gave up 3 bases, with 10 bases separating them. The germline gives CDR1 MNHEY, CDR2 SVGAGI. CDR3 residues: CASSSGEDYEQYF. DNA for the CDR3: TGTGCCAGCAGTTCCGGGGAAGACTACGAGCAGTACTTC.

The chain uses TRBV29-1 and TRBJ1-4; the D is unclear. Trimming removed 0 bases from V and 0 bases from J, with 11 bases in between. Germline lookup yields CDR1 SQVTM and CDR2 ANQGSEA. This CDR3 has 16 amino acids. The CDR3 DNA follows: TGCAGCGTTGAAGATCCCCTATACCCAACTAATGAAAAACTGTTTTTT. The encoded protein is CSVEDPLYPTNEKLFF.

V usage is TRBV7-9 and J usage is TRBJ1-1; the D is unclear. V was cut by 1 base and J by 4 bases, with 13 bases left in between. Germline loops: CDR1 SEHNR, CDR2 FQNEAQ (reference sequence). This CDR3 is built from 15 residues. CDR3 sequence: CASSLGSLRGTEAFF. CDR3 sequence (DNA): TGTGCCAGCAGCTTAGGGTCACTGCGAGGCACTGAAGCTTTCTTT.

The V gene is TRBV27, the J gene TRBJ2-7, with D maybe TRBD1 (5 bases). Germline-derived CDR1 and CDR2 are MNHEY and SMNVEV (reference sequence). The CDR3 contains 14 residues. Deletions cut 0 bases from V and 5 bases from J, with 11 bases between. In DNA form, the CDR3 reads TGTGCCAGCAGTTTATCGTCGACAGCCCACGAGCAGTACTTC. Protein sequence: CASSLSSTAHEQYF.

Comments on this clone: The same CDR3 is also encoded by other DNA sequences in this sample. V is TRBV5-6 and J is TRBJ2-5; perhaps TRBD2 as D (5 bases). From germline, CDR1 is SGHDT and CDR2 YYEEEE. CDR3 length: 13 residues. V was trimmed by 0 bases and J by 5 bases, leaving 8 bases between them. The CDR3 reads CASSLGGGETQYF. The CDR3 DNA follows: TGTGCCAGCAGCTTGGGAGGAGGCGAGACCCAGTACTTC.

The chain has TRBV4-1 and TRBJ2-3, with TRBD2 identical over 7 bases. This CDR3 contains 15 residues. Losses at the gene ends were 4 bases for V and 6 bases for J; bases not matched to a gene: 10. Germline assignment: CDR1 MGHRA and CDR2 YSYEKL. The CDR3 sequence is CASSLVGAGLDTQYF. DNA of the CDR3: TGCGCCAGCAGCCTCGTTGGAGCGGGGTTGGATACGCAGTATTTT.

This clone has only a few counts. CDR3 in amino acids: CASSWGGSNTEAFF. The DNA for the CDR3 is TGTGCCAGCAGCTGGGGTGGATCGAACACTGAAGCTTTCTTT. V is TRBV5-4 and J is TRBJ1-1, with unresolved D. Trimming took off 3 bases at V and 1 base at J, with 10 bases between the two ends. The CDR3 runs to 14 residues. Germline lookup yields CDR1 SGHNT and CDR2 YYREEE (reference sequence).

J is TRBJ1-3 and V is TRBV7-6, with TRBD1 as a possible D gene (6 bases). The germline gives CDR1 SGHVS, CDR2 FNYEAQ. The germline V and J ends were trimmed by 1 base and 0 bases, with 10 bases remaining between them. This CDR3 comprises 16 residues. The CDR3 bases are TGTGCCAGCAGCTTAGGGGGGCAGCGCTCTGGAAACACCATATATTTT. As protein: CASSLGGQRSGNTIYF.

CDR3 residues: CASSLDRDDEKLFF. Here the CDR3 DNA reads TGTGCCAGCAGCTTAGACAGGGATGATGAAAAACTGTTTTTT. V is TRBV7-9 and J is TRBJ1-4; tentative D call: TRBD1 (6 bases). The germline V gene has CDR1 SEHNR and CDR2 FQNEAQ (reference sequence). CDR3 size: 14 residues. V was cut by 1 base and J by 6 bases, with 9 bases left in between.

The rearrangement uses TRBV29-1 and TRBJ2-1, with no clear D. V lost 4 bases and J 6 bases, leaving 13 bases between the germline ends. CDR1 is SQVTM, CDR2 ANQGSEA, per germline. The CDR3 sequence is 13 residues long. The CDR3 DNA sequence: TGCAGCGTTGGTGAAGGGCCGGGCAATGAGCAGTTCTTC. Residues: CSVGEGPGNEQFF.

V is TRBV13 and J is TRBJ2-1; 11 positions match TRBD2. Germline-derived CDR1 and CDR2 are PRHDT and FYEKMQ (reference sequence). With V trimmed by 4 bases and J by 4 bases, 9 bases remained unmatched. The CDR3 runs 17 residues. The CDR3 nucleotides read TGTGCCAGCAGCTATTCCTTACTAGCGGGGGAGTACAATGAGCAGTTCTTC. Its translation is CASSYSLLAGEYNEQFF.

The CDR3 loop reads CASSPEADRASPLHF. The CDR3 DNA reads as TGTGCCAGTAGTCCGGAAGCGGACAGGGCTTCACCCCTCCACTTT. The chain uses TRBV19 and TRBJ1-6; 8 nucleotides agree with TRBD1. This CDR3 spans 15 amino acids. Trimming took 5 bases from V and 9 from J; bases not matched to a gene: 9. Germline V gene data show CDR1 as LNHDA and CDR2 as SQIVND (reference sequence).

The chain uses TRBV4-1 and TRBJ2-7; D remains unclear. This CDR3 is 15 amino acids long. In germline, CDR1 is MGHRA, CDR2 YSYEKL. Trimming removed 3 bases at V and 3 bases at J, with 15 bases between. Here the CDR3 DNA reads TGCGCCAGCAGCCAGGGATTGGCAGTCGGCTACGAGCAGTACTTC. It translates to CASSQGLAVGYEQYF.

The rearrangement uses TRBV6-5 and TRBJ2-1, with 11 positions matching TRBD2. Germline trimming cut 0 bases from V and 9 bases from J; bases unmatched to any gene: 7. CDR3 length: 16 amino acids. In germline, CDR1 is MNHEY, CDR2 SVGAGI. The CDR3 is CASSYSSGRVSSEQFF. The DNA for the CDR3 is TGTGCCAGCAGTTACTCTAGCGGGAGGGTGTCCAGTGAGCAGTTCTTC.

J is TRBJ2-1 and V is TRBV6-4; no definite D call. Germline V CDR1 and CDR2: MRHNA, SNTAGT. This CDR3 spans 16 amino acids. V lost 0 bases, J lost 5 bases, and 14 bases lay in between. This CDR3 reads CASSDSLTLLHNEQFF. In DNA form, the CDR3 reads TGTGCCAGCAGTGACTCGTTGACTCTCCTCCACAATGAGCAGTTCTTC.

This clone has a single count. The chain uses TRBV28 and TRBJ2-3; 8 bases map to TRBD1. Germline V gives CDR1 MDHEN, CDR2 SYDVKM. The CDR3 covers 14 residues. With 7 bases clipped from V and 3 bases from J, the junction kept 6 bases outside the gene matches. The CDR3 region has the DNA TGTGCCAGCATGACAGGGGTAGCGACAGATACGCAGTATTTT. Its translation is CASMTGVATDTQYF.

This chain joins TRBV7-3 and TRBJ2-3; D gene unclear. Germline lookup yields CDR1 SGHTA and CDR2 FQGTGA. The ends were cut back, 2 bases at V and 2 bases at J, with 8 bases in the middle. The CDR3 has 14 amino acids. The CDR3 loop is CASSLREDTDTQYF. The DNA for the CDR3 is TGTGCCAGCAGCTTACGAGAAGACACAGATACGCAGTATTTT. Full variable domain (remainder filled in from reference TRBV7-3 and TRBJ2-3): GAGVSQTPSNKVTEKGKYVELRCDPISGHTALYWYRQSLGQGPEFLIYFQGTGAADDSGLPNDRFFAVRPEGSVSTLKIQRTERGDSAVYLCASSLREDTDTQYFGPGTRLTVL.

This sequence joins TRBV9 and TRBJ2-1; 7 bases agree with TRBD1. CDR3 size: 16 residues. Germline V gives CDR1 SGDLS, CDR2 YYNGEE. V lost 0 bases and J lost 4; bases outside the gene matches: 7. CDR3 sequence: CASSVAPGGDYNEQFF. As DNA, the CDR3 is TGTGCCAGCAGCGTAGCTCCAGGGGGAGATTACAATGAGCAGTTCTTC.